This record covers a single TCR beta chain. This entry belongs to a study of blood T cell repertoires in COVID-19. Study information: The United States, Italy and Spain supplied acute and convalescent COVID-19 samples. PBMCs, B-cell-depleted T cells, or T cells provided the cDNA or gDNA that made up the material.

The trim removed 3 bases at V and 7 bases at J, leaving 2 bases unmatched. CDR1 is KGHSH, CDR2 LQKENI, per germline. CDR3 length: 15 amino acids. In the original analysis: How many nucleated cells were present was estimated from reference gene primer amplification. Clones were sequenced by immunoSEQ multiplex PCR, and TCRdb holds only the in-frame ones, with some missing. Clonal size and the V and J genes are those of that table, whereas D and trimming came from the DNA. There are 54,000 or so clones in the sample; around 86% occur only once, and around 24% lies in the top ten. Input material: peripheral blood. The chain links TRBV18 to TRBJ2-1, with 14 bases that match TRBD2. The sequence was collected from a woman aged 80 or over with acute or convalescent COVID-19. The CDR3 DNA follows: TGTGCCAGCTCACCCGGGACTAGCGGGAGAAATGAGCAGTTCTTC. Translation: CASSPGTSGRNEQFF. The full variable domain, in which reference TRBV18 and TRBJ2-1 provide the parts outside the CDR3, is NAGVMQNPRHLVRRRGQEARLRCSPMKGHSHVYWYRQLPEEGLKFMVYLQKENIIDESGMPKERFSAEFPKEGPSILRIQQVVRGDSAAYFCASSPGTSGRNEQFFGPGTRLTVL.